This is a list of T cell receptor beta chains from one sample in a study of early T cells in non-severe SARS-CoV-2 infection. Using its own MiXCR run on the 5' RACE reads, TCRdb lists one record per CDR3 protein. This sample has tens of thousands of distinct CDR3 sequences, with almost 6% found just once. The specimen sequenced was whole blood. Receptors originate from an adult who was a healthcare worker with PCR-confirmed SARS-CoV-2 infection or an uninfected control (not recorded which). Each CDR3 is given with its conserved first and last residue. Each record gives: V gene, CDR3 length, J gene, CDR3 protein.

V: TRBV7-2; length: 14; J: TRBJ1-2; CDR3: CASSSDRGPYGYTF
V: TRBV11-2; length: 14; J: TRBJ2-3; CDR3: CASSLRVGPDTQYF
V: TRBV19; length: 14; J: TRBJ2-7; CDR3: CASRRGDTNYEQYF
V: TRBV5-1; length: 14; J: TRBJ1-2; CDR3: CASSLVVGSPGYTF
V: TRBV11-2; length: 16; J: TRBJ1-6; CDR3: CASSDRVFRGASPLHF
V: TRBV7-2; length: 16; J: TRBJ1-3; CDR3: CASSRRTGPSGNTIYF
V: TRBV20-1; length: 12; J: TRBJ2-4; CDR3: CSAAPSGGIQYF
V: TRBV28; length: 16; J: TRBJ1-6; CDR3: CASSPALRSVNSPLHF
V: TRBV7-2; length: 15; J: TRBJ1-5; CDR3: CASSSNPGQGPPQHF
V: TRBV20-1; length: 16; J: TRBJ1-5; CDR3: CSAEGQGRSSNQPQHF
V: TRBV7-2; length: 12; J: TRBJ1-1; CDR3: CASSLRTGRAFF
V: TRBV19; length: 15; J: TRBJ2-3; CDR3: CASSKRTSRRDTQYF
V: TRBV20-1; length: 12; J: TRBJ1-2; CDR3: CSATDSGYGYTF
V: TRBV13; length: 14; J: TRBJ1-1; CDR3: CASTLRTVNTEAFF
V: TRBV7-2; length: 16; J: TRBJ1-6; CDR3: CASSPQLSSYNSPLHF
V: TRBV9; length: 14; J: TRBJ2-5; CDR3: CASSVGGGQETQYF
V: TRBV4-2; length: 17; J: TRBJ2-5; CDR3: CASSQGTSGRIQETQYF
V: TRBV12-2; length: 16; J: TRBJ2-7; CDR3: CASRLARLDRTYEQYF